Sequencing of this T cell receptor (beta chain) was carried out in a study of CD8 T cells in Susac syndrome. The authors carried out high-throughput sequencing of TCR beta. They applied it to CD8+ and CD4+ T cells obtained from blood. Trimming removed 3 bases at V and 4 bases at J, with 10 bases between. Germline V gene data show CDR1 as SGHVS and CDR2 as FNYEAQ. This CDR3 is built from 14 residues. When the RNA was reverse transcribed, random hexamers were used with an input of roughly 0.45 to 1 ug. An immunoSEQ multiplex PCR generated amplified TCR beta CDR3 products spanning 54 Vbeta and 13 Jbeta. TCRdb reprocessed the immunoSEQ multiplex PCR reads with MiXCR, giving one entry per CDR3 protein. Of under 550,000 distinct CDR3 sequences listed, approximately 85% were seen once; the top ten hold 0.12%.

The TCR originated in a human donor with multiple sclerosis. Sequenced: CD8+ T cells from PBMCs. The chain links TRBV7-6 to TRBJ1-5, with a possible D match to TRBD1 (6 bases). CDR3 residues: CASSFSTGNQPQHF. The DNA for the CDR3 is TGTGCCAGCAGCTTCTCGACAGGAAATCAGCCCCAGCATTTT.